What follows are 14 T cell receptor beta chains derived from one specimen sequenced in a study of long-term antiretroviral therapy in people with HIV (dated by TCRdb to between 2021 and 2022). Sequencing of the TRB variable region was done with the immunoSEQ hsTCRB v3.0 assay at survey level resolution. In TCRdb, the immuneACCESS table is reduced to in-frame sequences with V and J assigned. These tables do not hold every clone; where another copy was compared, an unresolved V gene accounts for under half, and the others remain unexplained. The sample table contains more than 35,000 clones; only one count was recorded for roughly 93% of them. In total, the top ten clones hold about 3.9% of the sample. The sequenced sample was unsorted PBMCs, obtained 4.1 years after starting antiretroviral therapy. The source is a woman aged 50 to 65 with HIV.

The chain uses TRBV2 and TRBJ2-3; the match to TRBD2 covers 13 bases. Germline CDR1 is SNHLY and CDR2 is FYNNEI. V was pared by 6 bases and J by 0 bases, with 12 bases of the junction left unmatched. The CDR3 sequence is 19 residues long. The CDR3 DNA reads as TGTGCCAGCAGGACACTATCCGGGACTAGCGGGGTTAGCACAGATACGCAGTATTTT. Translating it yields CASRTLSGTSGVSTDTQYF.

The V and J genes are TRBV7-3 and TRBJ2-1, with 7 bases fitting TRBD2. The CDR3 covers 13 residues. Trimming cost V 7 bases and J 10 bases; bases outside gene matches: 10. Per germline, CDR1 SGHTA and CDR2 FQGTGA. CDR3 DNA: TGTGCCAGCACCATCAGTGAGGGAGGGGAGCAGTTCTTC. The encoded protein is CASTISEGGEQFF.

The chain links TRBV4-1 to TRBJ1-4; no clear D gene. The CDR3 runs 15 residues. V lost 1 base and J lost 8, with 14 bases in between. Germline CDR1 MGHRA, CDR2 YSYEKL. The CDR3 region is CASSQAPQLGEKLFF. The DNA of the CDR3 is TGCGCCAGCAGCCAAGCTCCCCAATTGGGGGAAAAACTGTTTTTT.

The rearrangement links TRBV11-2 to TRBJ2-7; possible D gene TRBD2, 6 bases. V lost 5 bases and J lost 0, with 11 bases in between. CDR1 is SGHAT, CDR2 FQNNGV, per germline. This CDR3 has 14 amino acids. CDR3 sequence: CASSRGTDSYEQYF. In nucleotides, the CDR3 is TGTGCCAGCAGCCGCGGGACGGACTCCTACGAGCAGTACTTC.

The chain is built from TRBV30 and TRBJ1-2; TRBD1 aligns across 7 bases. Germline V lookup: CDR1 GTSNPN, CDR2 SVGIG (reference sequence). With 4 bases clipped from V and 4 bases from J, the junction kept 6 bases outside the gene matches. This CDR3 is built from 13 residues. In DNA, the CDR3 is TGTGCCTGGAAAGGGGGCCCGGCCTATGGCTACACCTTC. Its protein is CAWKGGPAYGYTF.

DNA of the CDR3: TGTGCCTGGAATACAGATAGCACAGATACGCAGTATTTT. Its protein is CAWNTDSTDTQYF. The rearrangement links TRBV30 to TRBJ2-3; D gene unclear. V dropped 4 bases and J dropped 0 bases, with 8 bases sitting between them. The CDR3 totals 13 residues. The germline V gene encodes CDR1 GTSNPN and CDR2 SVGIG (reference sequence).

The chain employs TRBV7-2 and TRBJ1-4, with D perhaps TRBD1 (5 bases). The V gene lost 5 bases and the J gene lost 5 bases, with 15 bases spanning the gap. Per the germline V gene, CDR1 is SGHTA and CDR2 is FQGNSA. The CDR3 covers 15 residues. The CDR3: CASSLSTVPNEKLFF. The CDR3 DNA sequence: TGTGCCAGCAGCCTCTCGACAGTTCCCAATGAAAAACTGTTTTTT. Looking up the rest from reference TRBV7-2 and TRBJ1-4 gives the full variable domain: GAGVSQSPSNKVTEKGKDVELRCDPISGHTALYWYRQSLGQGLEFLIYFQGNSAPDKSGLPSDRFSAERTGGSVSTLTIQRTQQEDSAVYLCASSLSTVPNEKLFFGSGTQLSVL.

This clone has just one count. The genes are TRBV9 and TRBJ2-5, with 11 bases fitting TRBD1. Germline V lookup: CDR1 SGDLS, CDR2 YYNGEE. V was clipped by 3 bases and J by 5 bases; unmatched bases: 6. The CDR3 spans 15 residues. The CDR3 DNA sequence: TGTGCCAGCAGCGCCTGGACAGGGGGCAGCGAGACCCAGTACTTC. This gives the protein CASSAWTGGSETQYF.

This chain connects TRBV2 to TRBJ1-5, with D uncertain. V lost 2 bases to trimming and J lost 4 bases, with 12 bases between them. Germline V gene lookup returns CDR1 SNHLY and CDR2 FYNNEI. The CDR3 is made up of 15 amino acids. Here the CDR3 reads CASSESGKWNQPQHF. In DNA form, the CDR3 reads TGTGCCAGCAGTGAATCGGGGAAATGGAATCAGCCCCAGCATTTT.

The chain couples TRBV11-1 to TRBJ2-5, with unresolved D. V shed 4 bases and J shed 1 base, with 10 bases lying between them. The CDR3 is 14 amino acids. The germline gives CDR1 SGHAT, CDR2 FQDESV (reference sequence). The CDR3, as DNA: TGTGCCAGCAGCTGGGAACGGGCCCAAGAGACCCAGTACTTC. Translated: CASSWERAQETQYF.

This chain's CDR3 is CASSPAGKATNEKLFF. The CDR3 nucleotides are TGTGCCAGTAGTCCCGCAGGGAAGGCAACTAATGAAAAACTGTTTTTT. The chain uses TRBV19 and TRBJ1-4; perhaps TRBD1 as D (5 bases). CDR1 and CDR2 (germline): LNHDA, SQIVND (reference sequence). V was trimmed by 5 bases and J by 0 bases, leaving 13 bases between them. The CDR3 runs to 16 residues.

The chain recombines TRBV11-3 with TRBJ1-1, with D possibly matching TRBD1 (6 bases). Trimming cost V 5 bases and J 3 bases, with 10 bases left between them. The CDR3 covers 13 residues. Germline V gene data show CDR1 as SGHNT and CDR2 as YENEEA. The chain's CDR3 is CASSLTGYTEAFF. The CDR3 DNA reads as TGTGCCAGCAGCCTAACAGGGTACACTGAAGCTTTCTTT.

The chain carries TRBV7-6 and TRBJ1-2; no firm D call. Germline-derived CDR1 and CDR2 are SGHVS and FNYEAQ. V was trimmed by 4 bases and J by 3 bases, leaving 9 bases between them. This CDR3 region has 13 residues. This CDR3 reads CASSSDTDYGYTF. The CDR3 region has the DNA TGTGCCAGCAGCTCCGACACAGACTATGGCTACACCTTC. Supplemented by reference TRBV7-6 and TRBJ1-2, the full variable domain reads GAGVSQSPRYKVTKRGQDVALRCDPISGHVSLYWYRQALGQGPEFLTYFNYEAQQDKSGLPNDRFSAERPEGSISTLTIQRTEQRDSAMYRCASSSDTDYGYTFGSGTRLTVV.

This rearrangement joins TRBV6-1 to TRBJ1-5, with D unresolved. Germline V gene sequence: CDR1 MNHNS, CDR2 SASEGT. The V and J ends lost 4 bases and 6 bases respectively, with 7 bases between them. The CDR3 has 12 amino acids. In DNA form, the CDR3 reads TGTGCCAGCAGTGCCCCACCTCAGCCCCAGCATTTT. The encoded protein is CASSAPPQPQHF.